This note documents a single T cell receptor beta chain sequence. The antigen this receptor binds is unknown. There are no base qualities to consult, and no much larger clone falls within one base. The library was produced with the immunoSEQ multiplex PCR assay. An external provider carried out the TCRbeta CDR3 sequencing as a commercial service. The paper's data handling went like this. The analyses relied on productive nucleotide sequences along with amino acid sequences obtained through in silico translation. Diversity was measured as Renyi entropy over a range of alpha values, and the median of 200 repeated subsamples was taken to equalise sample size. Pairwise repertoire distance was calculated as one minus the Chao-modified Jaccard index to correct for under-sampling and was used for clustering. Frequency-weighted overlap with synovial clonotypes was computed over 200 sample sizes, 200 draws without replacement each, and reported at the smaller sample's size. Imported from immuneACCESS, the table was reduced by TCRdb to in-frame sequences with V and J called. These copies leave out some clones; in studies compared against another copy, an unresolved V gene accounts for under half, and the cause of the remainder is not known. V and J calls and clone size are those listed in that table; D and trimming were worked out from the DNA. The table for this sample lists around 30,000 clones; about 95% of them were counted only once. The ten largest account for about 0.66% of the sample.

This sample was taken from a study of circulating and synovial CD4+ cells in juvenile arthritis (dated by TCRdb to the mid-2010s). Background for the entire study: Within each patient, the study compared the TCRbeta CDR3 repertoires of three groups: circulating HLA-DR+ CD4 T cells, bulk blood CD4 T cells, and synovial CD4 T cells. The goal of the repertoire sequencing was to confirm that synovial clonotypes were enriched in a circulating synovial-like CD4 T cell subset. Results the study describes overall, beyond this receptor: Overlap with synovium increased with sequencing depth, so measured shared-clonotype fractions likely underestimated the full repertoire overlap. Traditional Vbeta family usage analysis did not detect the difference between circulating pathogenic-like lymphocytes and bulk blood T cells. Synovial and circulating pathogenic-like lymphocyte repertoires were less diverse than bulk blood CD4 repertoires, and some CPL samples were as oligoclonal as synovium. Circulating pathogenic-like lymphocytes clustered with synovial T cells and shared a substantially higher fraction of CDR3 sequences with synovium than bulk blood. Because CPL samples and bulk blood CD4 samples differed in T cell genome counts by at least an order of magnitude, sample-size effects were addressed.

V is pared back by 5 bases and J by 5 bases, with 16 bases lying between the germline termini. The CDR3 covers 15 residues, taking in both the cysteine and the phenylalanine. Only the CDR3 DNA is retained, 45 bases long and in frame from the first base. In the germline V gene (reference sequence), CDR1 corresponds to MNHEY and CDR2 to SMNVEV. The sequenced samples were obtained from patients with active juvenile idiopathic arthritis. Cells were sorted right after thawing, and dead cells were excluded with Live/Dead Fixable Near-IR Stain. The chain is assembled from TRBV27 and TRBJ1-5, with the D gene not confidently named. The sequencing input was CD4+ T cells from blood. The TCR sequence derives from a human donor with juvenile idiopathic arthritis. The nucleotide sequence reads TGTGCCAGCAGTCACACTACACCCGAGGATCAGCCCCAGCATTTT. Its translation is CASSHTTPEDQPQHF.